This TCR beta chain was recorded in a study of T cells after posttransplantation cyclophosphamide. The CDR3 spans 18 residues. Control samples came 1 year after myeloablative marrow transplants with methotrexate plus calcineurin inhibitor. Sequencing was performed with immunoSEQ multiplex PCR; in TCRdb, only in-frame clones are kept and a portion is missing. The data show about 15,000 clones, approximately 88% seen once. V and J are TRBV21-1 and TRBJ2-5; the D call of TRBD2 is as the table states it, not checked on the DNA. TRBV21-1 constitutes a pseudogene. The starting material was PBMCs, obtained roughly 350 days after allogeneic stem cell transplant with calcineurin inhibitor and methotrexate. This clonotype was sampled from a male patient between 18 and 35 years old who received an allogeneic stem cell transplant from a related donor, was CMV-positive, and had no GVHD. These T cells may partly come from the graft donor. The CDR3 reads CASSKSSLAGTSVETQYF. CDR3 bases: TGTGCCAGCAGCAAATCCTCTCTAGCGGGTACCAGTGTTGAGACCCAGTACTTC.